A selection of T cell receptor beta chains follows, all from one sample in a study of response to subunit inactivated influenza vaccine. MiXCR, run by TCRdb on the RT-PCR reads, gives a single entry per CDR3 protein. The sample holds more than 700,000 distinct CDR3 sequences; 20% to 25% are singletons and the top ten take 10%. Here the sequenced sample was PBMCs from blood, taken 5 to 6 days after vaccination. All receptors derive from a man in his forties or fifties who received an inactivated influenza vaccine. Each CDR3 is given with its conserved first and last residue. Fields, in order: V gene, CDR3 protein.

TRBV6-1,CASRTSGGAGETQYF
TRBV11-2,CASSLRGNTREGLADTQYF
TRBV6-5,CASSYSWGVTEAFF
TRBV7-2,CASSLRGRDQPQHF
TRBV20-1,CSATPGLAGTDTQYF
TRBV5-1,CASSLASFGDGETQYF
TRBV7-9,CATAVGARETQYF
TRBV24-1,CATGTGKKNIQYF
TRBV12-3/TRBV12-4,CASSLFTGRGTEAFF
TRBV20-1,CSAAIRGPYEQYF
TRBV4-3,CASSPGRFPNEKLFF
TRBV12-3/TRBV12-4,CASSREGPPGQFF
TRBV15,CATSRESKGGEQYF
TRBV7-8,CASSFGAGDGYTF
TRBV7-9,CASSPAGQGGLETQYF
TRBV25-1,CASSEVLHTGELFF
TRBV27,CASTGQGGGSYNSPLHF
TRBV29-1,CSAGQGPYNEQFF
TRBV7-2,CASSPGDGRGPQETQYF
TRBV3-1,CASSQVVGVGQYF
TRBV30,CAWRTAGLYEQYF
TRBV12-3/TRBV12-4,CASSLTPSQETQYF
TRBV6-5,CASSYSRGYSPLHF
TRBV5-1,CASSTDTDTQYF
TRBV20-1,CSASPTSGRPNIQYF
TRBV9,CASSAGGRAYNEQFF
TRBV15,CATSRDPVINEQFF
TRBV25-1,CASSDSSGRARPNEQFF
TRBV5-1,CASSPGRGFQETQYF
TRBV24-1,CATSDSSGQLYNEQFF
TRBV18,CASSPLGGLANRKDTQYF
TRBV27,CASGQGSGTQYF
TRBV10-3,CAISEGEGAEQYF
TRBV12-3/TRBV12-4,CASSWGDRLQSTDTQYF
TRBV3-1,CASSQVRNSPLHF
TRBV12-3/TRBV12-4,CASSFLGDTQYF
TRBV9,CASSVQARKPGELFF
TRBV7-2,CASSYWGGSGEQYF
TRBV15,CATSPDRGGTGMSTDTQYF
TRBV12-3/TRBV12-4,CASSLGNNQPQHF
TRBV20-1,CSATFRGTGSDGYTF
TRBV19,CASSMRVGYEQYF
TRBV7-8,CASSSTFGPAGANVLTF
TRBV18,CASSGATGANVLTF
TRBV5-4,CASSTRNTPNEQYF
TRBV3-1,CASSQAERGQRYF
TRBV5-1,CASSLAPAVPEQFF
TRBV20-1,CSATPTSGTTDTQYF
TRBV7-2,CASSLGGGAGQPQHF
TRBV12-3/TRBV12-4,CASSLSGGATGELFF
TRBV20-1,CSARAGGPGNIQYF
TRBV11-2,CASSLEFSETQYF
TRBV7-9,CASSQLAALYEQFF